The 10 T cell receptor beta chains listed next were all sequenced from one sample in a study of beta chain features in type 1 diabetes. TCRB transcripts that were expressed got sequenced, as all of the isolated RNA had been reverse transcribed. Clones were sequenced by immunoSEQ multiplex PCR, and TCRdb holds only the in-frame ones, with some missing. The sample has about 220,000 clones, roughly 10% seen once; the top ten hold 1% to 1.5%. The material sequenced was central memory CD4+ T cells from blood. The source of these receptors is a man aged 18 to 30 in good health.

The V call is TRBV29-1, the J call TRBJ2-7; D remains unclear. Germline values: CDR1 SQVTM, CDR2 ANQGSEA. The CDR3 has 11 residues. The V and J ends lost 3 bases and 4 bases respectively, with 7 bases between them. DNA for the CDR3: TGCAGCGTTGACGGCAGGTACGAGCAGTACTTC. This encodes CSVDGRYEQYF.

The table lists this clone with a few counts. V and J are TRBV11-2 and TRBJ2-5; D perhaps matches TRBD2 (6 bases). Germline V lookup: CDR1 SGHAT, CDR2 FQNNGV. The CDR3 spans 15 residues. V gave up 5 bases and J gave up 2 bases, with 15 bases separating them. The CDR3 spells CASSRGTGGQETQYF. CDR3 bases: TGTGCCAGCAGCCGCGGGACTGGGGGGCAAGAGACCCAGTACTTC.

The chain combines TRBV15 with TRBJ1-3, with 8 bases aligning to TRBD1. V shed 6 bases, J shed 5 bases, and the junction held 6 bases outside the gene matches. The CDR3 has 14 amino acids. From germline, CDR1 is LNHNV and CDR2 YYDKDF (reference sequence). The CDR3 sequence is CATRWDRRRNTIYF. In nucleotides, the CDR3 is TGTGCCACCAGATGGGACAGGCGCCGAAACACCATATATTTT. Full variable domain (outside the CDR3, taken from reference TRBV15 and TRBJ1-3): DAMVIQNPRYQVTQFGKPVTLSCSQTLNHNVMYWYQQKSSQAPKLLFHYYDKDFNNEADTPDNFQSRRPNTSFCFLDIRSPGLGDTAMYLCATRWDRRRNTIYFGEGSWLTVV.

This clone was seen only a few times. The J gene is TRBJ2-1, the V gene TRBV20-1, with a possible D match to TRBD2 (5 bases). The germline V and J ends were trimmed by 3 bases and 8 bases, with 8 bases remaining between them. Per germline, CDR1 DFQATT and CDR2 SNEGSKA (reference sequence). There are 11 residues in the CDR3. The CDR3 region has the DNA TGCAGTGCTAGTCGGGGAGATGAGCAGTTCTTC. It yields the protein CSASRGDEQFF.

The sample holds many counts of this clone. The chain combines TRBV6-1 with TRBJ2-5; D unclear. Germline CDR1 reads MNHNS; CDR2 reads SASEGT. The CDR3 loop spans 12 amino acids. V lost 2 bases, J lost 5 bases, and 6 bases lay in between. The CDR3 here is CASSEMGETQYF. CDR3 bases: TGTGCCAGCAGTGAAATGGGGGAGACCCAGTACTTC.

This clone was picked up a small number of times. This chain joins TRBV6-4 and TRBJ2-7; no reliable D call. Per the germline V gene, CDR1 is MRHNA and CDR2 is SNTAGT. V gave up 5 bases and J gave up 3 bases, with 5 bases separating them. This CDR3 has 11 amino acids. Here the CDR3 reads CASSLHYEQYF. The CDR3 bases are TGTGCCAGCAGTCTTCACTACGAGCAGTACTTC.

The chain joins TRBV7-9 to TRBJ2-5, with TRBD1 as a possible D gene (6 bases). The germline V and J ends were trimmed by 1 base and 5 bases, with 8 bases remaining between them. This CDR3 contains 13 residues. In germline, CDR1 is SEHNR, CDR2 FQNEAQ (reference sequence). CDR3 loop: CASSLVGAETQYF. In nucleotides, the CDR3 is TGTGCCAGCAGCTTAGTGGGGGCGGAGACCCAGTACTTC. The variable domain in full, completed from reference TRBV7-9 and TRBJ2-5, reads DTGVSQNPRHKITKRGQNVTFRCDPISEHNRLYWYRQTLGQGPEFLTYFQNEAQLEKSRLLSDRFSAERPKGSFSTLEIQRTEQGDSAMYLCASSLVGAETQYFGPGTRLLVL.

This clone was observed many times. This chain joins TRBV5-6 and TRBJ2-7, with D hard to call. The CDR3 loop spans 11 amino acids. Trimming took 4 bases from V and 5 from J, leaving 7 bases between them. CDR1 SGHDT and CDR2 YYEEEE come from the germline V gene. The CDR3 bases are TGTGCCAGCAGCCGCACTAACGAGCAGTACTTC. It encodes CASSRTNEQYF. The full variable domain, rest sourced from reference TRBV5-6 and TRBJ2-7, is DAGVTQSPTHLIKTRGQQVTLRCSPKSGHDTVSWYQQALGQGPQFIFQYYEEEERQRGNFPDRFSGHQFPNYSSELNVNALLLGDSALYLCASSRTNEQYFGPGTRLTVT.

This clone was seen repeatedly, ten times or more. J is TRBJ2-5 and V is TRBV28; D not certain. V was cut by 3 bases and J by 1 base, with 6 bases left in between. The CDR3 extends over 13 amino acids. The germline V gene has CDR1 MDHEN and CDR2 SYDVKM. The CDR3 spells CASSFSGQETQYF. The DNA of the CDR3 is TGTGCCAGCAGTTTCTCCGGCCAAGAGACCCAGTACTTC.

This clone was seen a handful of times. The chain links TRBV11-2 to TRBJ2-1; 11 positions agree with TRBD2. Trimming at V came to 3 bases and at J to 7 bases, leaving 14 bases not matched to a gene. Germline values: CDR1 SGHAT, CDR2 FQNNGV. The CDR3 covers 18 residues. CDR3 in amino acids: CASSFFGLAGVFFNEQFF. DNA for the CDR3: TGTGCCAGCAGCTTTTTTGGACTAGCGGGCGTTTTTTTTAATGAGCAGTTCTTC. Looking up the rest from reference TRBV11-2 and TRBJ2-1 gives the full variable domain: EAGVAQSPRYKIIEKRQSVAFWCNPISGHATLYWYQQILGQGPKLLIQFQNNGVVDDSQLPKDRFSAERLKGVDSTLKIQPAKLEDSAVYLCASSFFGLAGVFFNEQFFGPGTRLTVL.